Listed below are T cell receptor beta chains from one sample, sequenced in a study of blood T cells in healthy people across ages. TCRdb reprocessed the 5' RACE reads via MiXCR and lists one record per CDR3 protein. The sample has about 680,000 distinct CDR3 sequences; approximately 50% are singletons. Sequencing input: blood. The origin of the receptors is a woman in her sixties or seventies in good health. The CDR3 runs from the conserved cysteine through the conserved F or W. A D gene is named only where the DNA matches it firmly. A clone size is listed for some rows: how often the clone was seen (once, few, many), or a class if it is expanded.

CDR3nt,CDR3aa,v_gene,j_gene,abundance,d_gene
TGCAGCGTTGAAGATCGTCCGGTAGGAGAGCAGTACTTC,CSVEDRPVGEQYF,TRBV29-1,TRBJ2-7,few,NA
TGCAGTGCTAGACCGGCCCACGAGCAGTACTTC,CSARPAHEQYF,TRBV20-1,TRBJ2-7,NA,NA
TGTGCCAGCAGTGAATGGTTGAACAGGGCGACAGATACGCAGTATTTT,CASSEWLNRATDTQYF,TRBV25-1,TRBJ2-3,few,NA
TGTGCCAGCAGCGCCCCGACTAGCGGGATACGGGAGGGGGCCAAAAACATTCAGTACTTC,CASSAPTSGIREGAKNIQYF,TRBV7-2,TRBJ2-4,few,TRBD2
TGTGCCAGCAGCTTAGGACTAGTGACCTACGAGCAGTACTTC,CASSLGLVTYEQYF,TRBV11-2,TRBJ2-7,NA,NA
TGTGCCATCACTCCAGGACTAGCGGGAGGTCCGAGCGAGCAGTACTTC,CAITPGLAGGPSEQYF,TRBV10-3,TRBJ2-7,few,TRBD2
TGCGCCAGCAGAGTTGACGATAATTCACCCCTCCACTTT,CASRVDDNSPLHF,TRBV5-1,TRBJ1-6,few,NA
TGTGCCAGCAGTTTTAGGGCAGGGCGCTCGTATGGCTACACCTTC,CASSFRAGRSYGYTF,TRBV28,TRBJ1-2,NA,NA
TGTGCCAGCAGTCACCTAGCGGGAGAGGTGCCGTTAGAGCAGTACTTC,CASSHLAGEVPLEQYF,TRBV7-6,TRBJ2-4,NA,TRBD2
TGTGCCAGTAGTACCGCCACCAGGTTGGAAGCTTTCTTT,CASSTATRLEAFF,TRBV19,TRBJ1-1,NA,NA
TGTGCCAGCGCCGCCGGGGCCCGCTCTGGGGCCAACGTCCTGACTTTC,CASAAGARSGANVLTF,TRBV7-9,TRBJ2-6,NA,NA
TGTGCCAGCAGCAAAGGGGTCAGGGGATATGGCTACACCTTC,CASSKGVRGYGYTF,TRBV21-1,TRBJ1-2,few,NA
TGTGCCACCAGCAGCACTACTATACTAACCTCCTACGAGCAGTACTTC,CATSSTTILTSYEQYF,TRBV15,TRBJ2-7,NA,NA
TGTGCCAGCACCGCCGGGAAGACCACAGATACGCAGTATTTT,CASTAGKTTDTQYF,TRBV12-3/TRBV12-4,TRBJ2-3,NA,NA
TGTGCCAGCAGCTTCTCCCAGGGCACCTATGGCTACACCTTC,CASSFSQGTYGYTF,TRBV7-2,TRBJ1-2,few,NA
TGTGCCAGCAGTTATGGGACTCCCTACGAGCAGTACTTC,CASSYGTPYEQYF,TRBV6-2/TRBV6-3,TRBJ2-7,few,NA